This T cell receptor (beta chain) was retrieved from a study of identical twins (dated by TCRdb to between 2015 and 2016). Describing the broader study: To test whether fetal clonotypes persist, the study used deep sequencing on TCR alpha and beta repertoires from monozygotic twins, unrelated adults of various ages, and cord blood. To rule out contamination, replicate twin experiments were performed at different times with different library preparation protocols.

To prepare the library, 5' RACE was applied. The sequencer listed for this sample is Illumina HiSeq 2000. A universal primer binding site was added through template switching, and the final cDNA carried a unique molecular identifier so that TCR cDNA molecules could be counted accurately. Specific primers in the conserved constant-segment region were used to synthesize first-strand cDNA for the TCR alpha and beta chains. Each cDNA library was double barcoded, with a SMART-Mk sample barcode plus Illumina barcodes, to control for contamination. TruSeq adapter sequences, together with Illumina sample barcodes, were added in two successive PCR steps. The TCR alpha and beta cDNA libraries were sequenced on the Illumina HiSeq platform using custom primers. Turning to the authors' computational methods: MiGEC processed the raw reads to extract unique molecular identifiers, while MiXCR was used to determine the CDR3 positions. Recombination models were inferred per individual with the repgenHMM and IGoR tools using an EM algorithm. Shared clonotype analysis was performed with the tcR package in R, normalizing sharing by the product of cloneset sizes. To study raw recombination without the effects of thymic and clonal selection, out-of-frame nonproductive sequences were analyzed. The raw public data were reprocessed by TCRdb itself: fastp quality trimming at Q25, MiXCR clonotype calling, in-frame beta chains only. CDR3 protein sequences are deduplicated, and each keeps its most common genes and DNA. The V and J calls were not made by the authors but by TCRdb's processing. For this sample there are about 460,000 distinct CDR3 sequences; approximately 14% appear just once. The ten biggest clones cover about 0.52% of the sample.

This clonotype was detected only a few times. Which antigen it targets is not known. No much larger clone is present one base from it, and per-base qualities are unavailable. All donors were healthy Caucasians. Three pairs of female monozygotic twins, all aged roughly 18 to 29 years, made up the twin cohort. Positive isolation kits from Invitrogen were used to isolate CD4+ and CD8+ T cell populations. Paper-wide results and their limitations: Compared with coincidental sharing between unrelated individuals, an excess of low generation-probability sequences was observed among out-of-frame TCR alpha sequences shared between twins. In monozygotic twins, out-of-frame TCR alpha sharing was systematically underestimated by recombination models, although the models agreed with sharing between unrelated individuals. Excess twin sharing in beta out-of-frame sequences was weaker because fewer shared sequences lowered the signal-to-noise ratio. Zero-insertion analyses could be partly confounded by invariant T cells such as MAIT and iNKT, although diverse VJ usage argued against such confounding for most clonotypes. Fewer insertions were carried by abundant cord blood beta clonotypes, a similar but weaker trend appeared in young adult naive repertoires, and no such trend appeared in memory repertoires. Conclusions relied on cross-sectional statistical analysis, since the same donors could not be followed over many years.

These data also formed part of another study, on yellow fever vaccine responses in identical twins. The second study, in turn, reports: The T cell response to vaccination in identical twins was reported by the authors to appear partly convergent and partly personalized. The study precisely tracked vaccine-responding T cell clones in identical twins.

This receptor was identified in a woman aged 18-29 years in good health. Sequencing input: CD4+ T cells sorted from blood.

The DNA sequence is given as TGTGCCACCAGTGAGGCAGGAACCTACGAGCAGTACTTC. Translated, it reads CATSEAGTYEQYF. The receptor chain draws on TRBV24-1 and TRBJ2-7; a confident D gene designation cannot be given. Counted from cysteine to phenylalanine, this CDR3 has 13 amino acids. The sequence is cut down to CDR3 DNA, 39 bases in frame from base 1. From the germline V gene, CDR1 is KGHDR and CDR2 is SFDVKD. Trimming costs V 4 bases and J 2 bases, and their ends lie 8 bases apart.